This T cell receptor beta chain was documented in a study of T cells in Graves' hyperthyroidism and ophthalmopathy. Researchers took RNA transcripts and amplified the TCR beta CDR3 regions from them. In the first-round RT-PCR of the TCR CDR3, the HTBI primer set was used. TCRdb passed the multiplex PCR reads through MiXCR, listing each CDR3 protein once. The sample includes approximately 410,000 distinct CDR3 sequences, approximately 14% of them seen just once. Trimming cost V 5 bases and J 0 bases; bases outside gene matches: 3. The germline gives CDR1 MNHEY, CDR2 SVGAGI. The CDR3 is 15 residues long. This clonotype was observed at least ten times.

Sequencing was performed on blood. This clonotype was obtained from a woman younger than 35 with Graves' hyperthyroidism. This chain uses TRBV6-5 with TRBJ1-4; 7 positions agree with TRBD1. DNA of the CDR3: TGTGCCAGCAGTGGGACAGCGGCAACTAATGAAAAACTGTTTTTT. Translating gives CASSGTAATNEKLFF.